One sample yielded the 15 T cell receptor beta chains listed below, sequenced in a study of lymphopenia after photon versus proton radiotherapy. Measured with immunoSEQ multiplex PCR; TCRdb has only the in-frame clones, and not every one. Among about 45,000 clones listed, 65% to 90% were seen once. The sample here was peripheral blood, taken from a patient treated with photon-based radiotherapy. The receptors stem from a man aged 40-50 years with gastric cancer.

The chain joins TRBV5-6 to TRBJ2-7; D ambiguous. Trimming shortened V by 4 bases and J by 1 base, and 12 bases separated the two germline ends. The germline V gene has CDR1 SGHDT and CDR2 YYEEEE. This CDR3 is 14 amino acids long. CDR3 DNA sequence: TGTGCCAGCAGCCCGGCCGGCCGATCCTACGAGCAGTACTTC. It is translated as CASSPAGRSYEQYF. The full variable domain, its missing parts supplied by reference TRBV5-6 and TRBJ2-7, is DAGVTQSPTHLIKTRGQQVTLRCSPKSGHDTVSWYQQALGQGPQFIFQYYEEEERQRGNFPDRFSGHQFPNYSSELNVNALLLGDSALYLCASSPAGRSYEQYFGPGTRLTVT.

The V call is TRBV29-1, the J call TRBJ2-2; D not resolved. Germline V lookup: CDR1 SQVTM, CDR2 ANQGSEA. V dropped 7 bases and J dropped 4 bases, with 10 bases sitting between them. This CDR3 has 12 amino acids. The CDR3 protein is CSGESFTGELFF. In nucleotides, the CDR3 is TGCAGCGGTGAGAGCTTCACCGGGGAGCTGTTTTTT.

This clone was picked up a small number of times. CDR3 sequence (DNA): TGTGCCAGCTCACAAAGCGAAGTTTTTACCGGGGAGCTGTTTTTT. Translation gives CASSQSEVFTGELFF. The V call is TRBV18, the J call TRBJ2-2; D is undetermined. Germline V gene data show CDR1 as KGHSH and CDR2 as LQKENI. CDR3 length: 15 residues. Trimming removed 4 bases at V and 5 bases at J, with 14 bases between.

The CDR3 protein is CASSQARSTGELFF. The DNA for the CDR3 is TGTGCCAGCAGCCAGGCGCGTAGTACCGGGGAGCTGTTTTTT. This chain links TRBV14 with TRBJ2-2, with no clear D. V shed 3 bases and J shed 5 bases, with 10 bases lying between them. CDR3 length: 14 amino acids. CDR1 and CDR2 from the germline V gene are SGHDN and FVKESK. Based on the CDR3 plus reference TRBV14 and TRBJ2-2, the full variable domain is EAGVTQFPSHSVIEKGQTVTLRCDPISGHDNLYWYRRVMGKEIKFLLHFVKESKQDESGMPNNRFLAERTGGTYSTLKVQPAELEDSGVYFCASSQARSTGELFFGEGSRLTVL.

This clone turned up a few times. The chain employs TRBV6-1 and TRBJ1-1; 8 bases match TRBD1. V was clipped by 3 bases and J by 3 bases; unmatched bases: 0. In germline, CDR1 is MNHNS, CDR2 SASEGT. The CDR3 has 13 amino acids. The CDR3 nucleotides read TGTGCCAGCAGTGAGACAGGGGACACTGAAGCTTTCTTT. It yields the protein CASSETGDTEAFF.

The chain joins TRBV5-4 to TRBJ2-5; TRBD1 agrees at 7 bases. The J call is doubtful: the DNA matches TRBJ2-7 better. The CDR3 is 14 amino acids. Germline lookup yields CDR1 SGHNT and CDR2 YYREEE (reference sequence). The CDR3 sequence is CASSPRQGSYEQYF. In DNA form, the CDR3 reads TGTGCCAGCAGCCCCCGACAGGGTTCCTACGAGCAGTACTTC.

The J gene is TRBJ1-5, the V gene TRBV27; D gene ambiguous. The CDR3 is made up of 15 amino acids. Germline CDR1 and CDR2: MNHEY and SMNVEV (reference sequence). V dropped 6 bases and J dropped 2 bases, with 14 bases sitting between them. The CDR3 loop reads CASSTASGGNQPQHF. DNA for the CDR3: TGTGCCAGCAGCACAGCGTCCGGGGGCAATCAGCCCCAGCATTTT.

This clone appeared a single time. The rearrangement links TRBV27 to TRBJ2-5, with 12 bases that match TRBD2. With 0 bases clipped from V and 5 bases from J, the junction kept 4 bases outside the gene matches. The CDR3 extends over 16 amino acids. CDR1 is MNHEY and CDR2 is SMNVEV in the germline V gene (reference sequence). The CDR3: CASSLSRTSGAETQYF. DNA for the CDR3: TGTGCCAGCAGTTTATCCCGGACTAGCGGGGCGGAGACCCAGTACTTC.

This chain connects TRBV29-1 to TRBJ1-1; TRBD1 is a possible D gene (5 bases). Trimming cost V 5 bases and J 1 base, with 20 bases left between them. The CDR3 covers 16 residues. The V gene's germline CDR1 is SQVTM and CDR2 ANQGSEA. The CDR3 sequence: CSVSPSRLGPNTEAFF. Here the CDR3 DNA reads TGCAGCGTTAGCCCCTCTAGATTGGGGCCGAACACTGAAGCTTTCTTT.

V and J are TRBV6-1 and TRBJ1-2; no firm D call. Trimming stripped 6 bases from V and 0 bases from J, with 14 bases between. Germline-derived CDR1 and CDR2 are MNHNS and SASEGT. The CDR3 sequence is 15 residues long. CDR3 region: CASRPTLVANYGYTF. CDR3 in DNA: TGTGCCAGCAGACCAACGCTGGTAGCTAACTATGGCTACACCTTC.

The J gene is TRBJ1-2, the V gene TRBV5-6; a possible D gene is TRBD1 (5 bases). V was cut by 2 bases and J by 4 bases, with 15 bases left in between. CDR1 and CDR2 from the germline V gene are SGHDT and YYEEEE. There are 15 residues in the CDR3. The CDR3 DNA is TGTGCCAGCAGCTTCGCGGCCAAGGGGAGCTATGGCTACACCTTC. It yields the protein CASSFAAKGSYGYTF.

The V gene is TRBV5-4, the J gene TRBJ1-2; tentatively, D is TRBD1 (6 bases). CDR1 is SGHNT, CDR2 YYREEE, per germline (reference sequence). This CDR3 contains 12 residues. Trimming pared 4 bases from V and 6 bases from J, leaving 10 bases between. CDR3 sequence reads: CASSNNRDGYTF. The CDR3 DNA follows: TGTGCCAGCAGCAACAACAGGGATGGCTACACCTTC. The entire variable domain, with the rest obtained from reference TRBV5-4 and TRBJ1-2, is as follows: ETGVTQSPTHLIKTRGQQVTLRCSSQSGHNTVSWYQQALGQGPQFIFQYYREEENGRGNFPPRFSGLQFPNYSSELNVNALELDDSALYLCASSNNRDGYTFGSGTRLTVV.

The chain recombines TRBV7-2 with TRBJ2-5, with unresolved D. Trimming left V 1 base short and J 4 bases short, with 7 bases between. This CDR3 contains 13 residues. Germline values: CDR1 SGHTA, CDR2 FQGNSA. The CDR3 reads CASSLGGRETQYF. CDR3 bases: TGTGCCAGCAGCTTAGGAGGAAGAGAGACCCAGTACTTC.

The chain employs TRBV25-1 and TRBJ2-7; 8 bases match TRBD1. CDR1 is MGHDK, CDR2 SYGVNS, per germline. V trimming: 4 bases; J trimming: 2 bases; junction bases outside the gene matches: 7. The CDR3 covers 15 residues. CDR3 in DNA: TGTGCCAGCAGTGTTTTCGAACAGGGGGCCTACGAGCAGTACTTC. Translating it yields CASSVFEQGAYEQYF.

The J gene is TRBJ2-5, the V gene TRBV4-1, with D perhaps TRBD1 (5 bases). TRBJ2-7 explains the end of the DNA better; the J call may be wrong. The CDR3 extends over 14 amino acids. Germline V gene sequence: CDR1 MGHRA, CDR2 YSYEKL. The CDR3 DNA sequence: TGCGCCAGCAGCCAAACGGCAGGGACCTACGAGCAGTACTTC. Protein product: CASSQTAGTYEQYF.